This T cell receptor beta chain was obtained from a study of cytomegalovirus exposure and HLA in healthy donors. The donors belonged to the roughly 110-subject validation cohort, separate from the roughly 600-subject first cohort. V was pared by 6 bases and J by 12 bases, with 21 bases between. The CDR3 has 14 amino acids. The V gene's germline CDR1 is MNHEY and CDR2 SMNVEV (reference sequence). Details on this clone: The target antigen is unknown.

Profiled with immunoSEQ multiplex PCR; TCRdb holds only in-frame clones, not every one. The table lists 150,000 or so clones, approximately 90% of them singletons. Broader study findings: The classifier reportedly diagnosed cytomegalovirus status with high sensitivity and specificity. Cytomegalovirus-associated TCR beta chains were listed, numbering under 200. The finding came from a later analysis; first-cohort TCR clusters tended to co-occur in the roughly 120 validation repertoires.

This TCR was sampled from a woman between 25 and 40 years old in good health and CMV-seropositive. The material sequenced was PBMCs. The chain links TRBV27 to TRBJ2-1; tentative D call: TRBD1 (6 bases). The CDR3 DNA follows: TGTGCCAGCAGCCAGGGACACAACAGGTATAGGCAGTTCTTC. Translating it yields CASSQGHNRYRQFF.